The TCR beta chain described here comes from a study of T cells in Graves' hyperthyroidism and ophthalmopathy (dated by TCRdb to between 2018 and 2020). About the investigation overall: Peripheral blood was sampled at the time of initial diagnosis, prior to any treatment. To identify distinguishing TCR V-J signatures, a discovery cohort of about 95 patients was used, comprising 40 to 45 with Graves' ophthalmopathy and some 60 with stable Graves' hyperthyroidism. An independent validation cohort of 18 to 20 hyperthyroidism patients and approximately 15 patients who later progressed to ophthalmopathy tested prospective prediction of ophthalmopathy. The roughly 99 discovery patients were divided at random into training and test sets in a 7:3 ratio. Thyroid tissue and blood T-cell repertoires from six Graves' hyperthyroidism patients were also compared in the study. After blood sampling, hyperthyroidism patients were treated with methimazole at a starting dose of 30 mg daily, and ophthalmopathy patients were treated with high-dose intravenous methylprednisolone. According to the paper, TCR Vbeta CDR3 sequencing was carried out on 135 peripheral blood samples, which came from about 45 ophthalmopathy, approximately 78 hyperthyroidism and roughly 17 progressor patients.

TCR beta CDR3 regions were amplified from RNA transcripts. For the first round of RT-PCR on the TCR CDR3, the HTBI primer set was used together with the Qiagen OneStep RT-PCR kit. Libraries were constructed in a second round of multiplex PCR, after which size selection and purification were carried out. Sequencing of the libraries was done on an Illumina HiSeq2000 using paired-end 100 bp reads. On the authors' methods: SOAPnuke was used to process the raw data, throwing out any read that contained adapters or uncalled bases, had a mean Phred below 15, or lacked an exact constant-primer or identifier match. High-quality paired reads were merged with COPE v1.2.5, and unique nucleotide sequences were defined as clonotypes. MiTCR v1.1 was used to align clonotypes to the IMGT TRBV, TRBD and TRBJ reference segments. Only V-J combinations with frequency above 0.0001, covering roughly 99% of repertoires, were analysed. A TCS score was defined as the ratio of F50 (clonal expansion) to E x V (chaos), with BLOSUM62-based TCRdist applied between CDR3 peptides within each V-J. Welch's t-statistics and random forest reduced around 510 V-J features to 10 to 15, which were used in a naive Bayes classifier (R e1071). TCRdb trimmed public reads at Q25 via fastp, called clones via MiXCR and kept in-frame beta chains. Each record represents a unique CDR3 protein, reported with the most common genes and DNA among its rows. These V and J calls derive from TCRdb rather than the authors' analysis. In this sample the table shows approximately 370,000 distinct CDR3 sequences, about a sixth of which occur a single time. 34% of the sample is in the top ten clones.

This clonotype has a count of ten or more. What antigen it recognizes has not been identified. The sample holds no much larger clone one base away, and base qualities are not on file. Hyperthyroidism patients were newly diagnosed, had a disease duration of under 2 months, and were aged 18 to 65 years. Patients with uncontrolled infections, other autoimmune diseases, pregnancy or lactation were excluded. Diagnoses were based on clinical symptoms, serum thyroxine and TRAb, thyroid ultrasound and orbital computed tomography. Blood from progressor patients was drawn when they were first diagnosed with hyperthyroidism, before any ophthalmopathy symptoms appeared. Ficoll-Paque density gradient centrifugation was used to isolate PBMCs from 9.5 to 10 ml of fresh peripheral blood. Progressor patients were first diagnosed with Graves' hyperthyroidism and then developed ophthalmopathy during follow-up. Total RNA was extracted using Trizol reagent, and RNA quality was assessed on an Agilent 2100 Bioanalyzer.

Broader findings and caveats from the paper: In validation, the model predicted progression to ophthalmopathy a median of approximately 6.6 months before onset, with about 64% sensitivity and 72.22% specificity. Most expanded thyroid clonotypes (frequency above 0.001) were also detected in blood, a finding suggesting that blood repertoires may reflect thyroid immune responses. In cross-validation, a model built on a 13 V-J signature told ophthalmopathy apart from stable hyperthyroidism with 87.88% sensitivity and 81% to 82% specificity, and in testing the same model reached 80%/75%. Sample size was not statistically predetermined, and investigators were not blinded to group allocation.

The specimen sequenced was blood. The origin of this receptor is a woman aged 25 to 39 with Graves' hyperthyroidism that later progressed to Graves' ophthalmopathy.

The bases are TGTGCCATACAAGGAACCGGGACAGGGGGCTTAGATGAGCAGTTCTTC. This gives the protein CAIQGTGTGGLDEQFF. The chain uses TRBV10-3 and TRBJ2-1; 12 bases in the junction line up with TRBD1. Trimming accounts for 9 bases at V and 8 bases at J, while the number of junction bases matched to no gene is 14. The CDR3 numbers 16 residues from cysteine through phenylalanine. Only the CDR3 DNA stays, 48 bases, in frame from base 1. CDR1 ENHRY and CDR2 SYGVKD are derived from the germline V gene.